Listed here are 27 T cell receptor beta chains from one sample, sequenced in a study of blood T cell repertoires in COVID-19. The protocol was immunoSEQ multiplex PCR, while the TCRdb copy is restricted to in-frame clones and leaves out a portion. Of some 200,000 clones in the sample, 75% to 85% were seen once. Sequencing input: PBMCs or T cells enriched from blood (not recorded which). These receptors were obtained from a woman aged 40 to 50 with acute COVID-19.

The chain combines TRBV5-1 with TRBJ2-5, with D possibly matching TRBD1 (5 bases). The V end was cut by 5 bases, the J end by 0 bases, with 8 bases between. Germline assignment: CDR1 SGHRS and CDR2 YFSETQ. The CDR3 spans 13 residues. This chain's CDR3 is CASREGDQETQYF. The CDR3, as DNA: TGCGCCAGCAGAGAAGGGGACCAAGAGACCCAGTACTTC.

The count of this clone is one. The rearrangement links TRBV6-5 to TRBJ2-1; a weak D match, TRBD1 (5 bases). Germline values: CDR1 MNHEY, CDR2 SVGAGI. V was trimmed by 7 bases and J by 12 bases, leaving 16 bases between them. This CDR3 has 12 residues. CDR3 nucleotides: TGTGCCAGCAAAGGGGTTAATGTTGGGCAGTTCTTC. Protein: CASKGVNVGQFF.

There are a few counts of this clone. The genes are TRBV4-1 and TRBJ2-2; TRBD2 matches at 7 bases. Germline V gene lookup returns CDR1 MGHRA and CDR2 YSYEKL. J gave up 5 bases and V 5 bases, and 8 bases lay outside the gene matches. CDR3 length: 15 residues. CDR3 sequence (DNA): TGCGCCAGCAGCAGACAAACTAGCGTTACCGGGGAGCTGTTTTTT. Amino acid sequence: CASSRQTSVTGELFF.

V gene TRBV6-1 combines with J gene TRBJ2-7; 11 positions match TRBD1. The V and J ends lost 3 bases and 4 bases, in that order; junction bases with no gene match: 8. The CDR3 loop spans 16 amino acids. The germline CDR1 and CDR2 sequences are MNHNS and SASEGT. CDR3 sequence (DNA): TGTGCCAGCAGTGACTTCGGACAGGGGGCGCGGTACGAGCAGTACTTC. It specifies CASSDFGQGARYEQYF.

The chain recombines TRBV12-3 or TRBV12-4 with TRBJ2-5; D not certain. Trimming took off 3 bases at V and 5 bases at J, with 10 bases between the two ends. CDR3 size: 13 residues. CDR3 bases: TGTGCCAGCAGTTTTTCGTTCAGGGAGACCCAGTACTTC. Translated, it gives CASSFSFRETQYF.

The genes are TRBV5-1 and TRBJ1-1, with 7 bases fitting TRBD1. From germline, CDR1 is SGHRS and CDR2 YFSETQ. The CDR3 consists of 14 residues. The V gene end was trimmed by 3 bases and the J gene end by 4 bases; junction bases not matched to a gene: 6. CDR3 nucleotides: TGCGCCAGCAGCTCGGAGGGGGCTTTCACTGAAGCTTTCTTT. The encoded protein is CASSSEGAFTEAFF.

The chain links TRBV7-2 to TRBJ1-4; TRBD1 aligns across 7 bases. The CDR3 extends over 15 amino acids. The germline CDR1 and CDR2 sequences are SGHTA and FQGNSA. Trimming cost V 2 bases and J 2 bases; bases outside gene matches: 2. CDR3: CASSLKGATNEKLFF. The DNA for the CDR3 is TGTGCCAGCAGCTTAAAGGGGGCCACTAATGAAAAACTGTTTTTT.

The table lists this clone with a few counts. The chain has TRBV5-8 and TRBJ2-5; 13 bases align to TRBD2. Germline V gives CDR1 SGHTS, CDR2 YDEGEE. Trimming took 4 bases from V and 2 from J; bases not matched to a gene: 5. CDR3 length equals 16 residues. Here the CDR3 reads CASSMGTSGKQETQYF. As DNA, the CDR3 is TGTGCCAGCAGCATGGGGACTAGCGGGAAACAAGAGACCCAGTACTTC.

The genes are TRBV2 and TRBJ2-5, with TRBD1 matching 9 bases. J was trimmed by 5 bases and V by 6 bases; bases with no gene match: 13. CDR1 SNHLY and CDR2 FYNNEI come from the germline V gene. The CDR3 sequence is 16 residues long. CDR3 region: CASRRGSDRGGETQYF. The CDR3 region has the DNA TGTGCCAGCAGGAGGGGATCGGACAGGGGCGGGGAGACCCAGTACTTC.

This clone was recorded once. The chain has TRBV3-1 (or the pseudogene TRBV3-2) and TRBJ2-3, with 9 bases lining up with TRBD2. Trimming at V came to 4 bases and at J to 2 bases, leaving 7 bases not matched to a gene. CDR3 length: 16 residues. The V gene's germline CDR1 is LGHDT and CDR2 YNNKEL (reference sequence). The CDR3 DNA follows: TGTGCCAGCAGCCCCCCCCCTAGCGGGGCCACAGATACGCAGTATTTT. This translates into CASSPPPSGATDTQYF.

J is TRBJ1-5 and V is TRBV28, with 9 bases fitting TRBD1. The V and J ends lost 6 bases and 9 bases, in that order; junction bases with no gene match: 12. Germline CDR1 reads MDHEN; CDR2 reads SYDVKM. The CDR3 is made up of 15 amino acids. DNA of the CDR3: TGTGCCAGCAGGCCATCCAAACAGGGGGCTAGGCCCCAGCATTTT. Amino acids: CASRPSKQGARPQHF. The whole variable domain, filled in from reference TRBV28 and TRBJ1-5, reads DVKVTQSSRYLVKRTGEKVFLECVQDMDHENMFWYRQDPGLGLRLIYFSYDVKMKEKGDIPEGYSVSREKKERFSLILESASTNQTSMYLCASRPSKQGARPQHFGDGTRLSIL.

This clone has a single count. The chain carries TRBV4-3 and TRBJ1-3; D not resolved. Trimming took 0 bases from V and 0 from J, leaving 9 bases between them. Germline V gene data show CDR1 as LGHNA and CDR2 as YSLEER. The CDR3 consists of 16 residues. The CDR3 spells CASSQDLEVSGNTIYF. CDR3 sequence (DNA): TGCGCCAGCAGCCAAGATTTAGAAGTCTCTGGAAACACCATATATTTT.

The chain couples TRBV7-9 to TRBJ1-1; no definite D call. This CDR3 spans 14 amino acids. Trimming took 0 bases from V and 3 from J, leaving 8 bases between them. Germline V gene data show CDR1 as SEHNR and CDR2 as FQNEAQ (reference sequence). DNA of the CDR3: TGTGCCAGCAGCTTAGCGCTGGAGCACACTGAAGCTTTCTTT. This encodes CASSLALEHTEAFF.

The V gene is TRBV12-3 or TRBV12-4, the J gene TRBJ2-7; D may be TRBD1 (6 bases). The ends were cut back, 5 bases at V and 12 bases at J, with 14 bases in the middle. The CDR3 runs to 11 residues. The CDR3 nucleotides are TGTGCCAGCAGTCCCAAGGACAGTTTGTACTTC. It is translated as CASSPKDSLYF.

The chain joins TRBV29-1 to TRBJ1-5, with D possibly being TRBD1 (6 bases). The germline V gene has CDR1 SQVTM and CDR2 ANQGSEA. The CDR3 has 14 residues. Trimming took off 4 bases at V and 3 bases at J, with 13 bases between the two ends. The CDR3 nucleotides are TGCAGCGTTGCGGAGTCAGGGGTCAATCAGCCCCAGCATTTT. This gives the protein CSVAESGVNQPQHF. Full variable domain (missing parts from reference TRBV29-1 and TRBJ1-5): SAVISQKPSRDICQRGTSLTIQCQVDSQVTMMFWYRQQPGQSLTLIATANQGSEATYESGFVIDKFPISRPNLTFSTLTVSNMSPEDSSIYLCSVAESGVNQPQHFGDGTRLSIL.

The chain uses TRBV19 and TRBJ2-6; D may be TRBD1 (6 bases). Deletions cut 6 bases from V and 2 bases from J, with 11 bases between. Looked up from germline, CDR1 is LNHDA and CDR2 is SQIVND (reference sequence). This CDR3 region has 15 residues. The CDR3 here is CASSQQGTGANVLTF. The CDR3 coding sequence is TGTGCCAGTAGCCAACAGGGTACTGGGGCCAACGTCCTGACTTTC.

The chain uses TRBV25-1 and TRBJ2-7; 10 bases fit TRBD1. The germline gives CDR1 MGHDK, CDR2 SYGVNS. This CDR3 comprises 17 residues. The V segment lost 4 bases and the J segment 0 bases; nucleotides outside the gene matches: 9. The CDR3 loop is CASSGRPGQGSSYEQYF. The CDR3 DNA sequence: TGTGCCAGCAGTGGGCGACCGGGACAGGGGTCCTCCTACGAGCAGTACTTC.

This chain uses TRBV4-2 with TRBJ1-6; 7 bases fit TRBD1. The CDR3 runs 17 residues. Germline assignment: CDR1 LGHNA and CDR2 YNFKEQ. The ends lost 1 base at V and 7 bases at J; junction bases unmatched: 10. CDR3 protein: CASSQVTQGRWNSPLHF. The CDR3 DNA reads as TGTGCCAGCAGCCAAGTTACACAGGGGAGGTGGAATTCACCCCTCCACTTT.

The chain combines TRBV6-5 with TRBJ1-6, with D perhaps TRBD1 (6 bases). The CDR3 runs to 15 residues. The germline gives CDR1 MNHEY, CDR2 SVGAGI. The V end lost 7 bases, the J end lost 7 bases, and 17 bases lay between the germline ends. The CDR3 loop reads CASISVRGRNSPLHF. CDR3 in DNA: TGTGCCAGCATCAGCGTCAGGGGACGGAATTCACCCCTCCACTTT.

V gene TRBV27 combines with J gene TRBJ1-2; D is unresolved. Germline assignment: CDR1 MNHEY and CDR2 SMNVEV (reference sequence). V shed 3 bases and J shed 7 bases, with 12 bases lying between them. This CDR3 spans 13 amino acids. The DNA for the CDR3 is TGTGCCAGCAGTTTCAGACACCTGGGTGGCTACACCTTC. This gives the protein CASSFRHLGGYTF.

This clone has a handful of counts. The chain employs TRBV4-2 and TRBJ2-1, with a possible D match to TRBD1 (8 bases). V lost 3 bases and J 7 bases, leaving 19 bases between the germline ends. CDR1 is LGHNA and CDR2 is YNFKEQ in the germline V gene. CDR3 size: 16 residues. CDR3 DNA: TGTGCCAGCAGCCAGAGGGGGGGACAGGCGGGGAATGAGCAGTTCTTC. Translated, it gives CASSQRGGQAGNEQFF.

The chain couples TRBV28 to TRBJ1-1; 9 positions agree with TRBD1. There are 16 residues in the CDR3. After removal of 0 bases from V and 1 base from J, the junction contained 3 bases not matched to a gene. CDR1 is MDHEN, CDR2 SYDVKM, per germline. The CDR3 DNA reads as TGTGCCAGCAGTTTATGGGGACAGGGAACGAACACTGAAGCTTTCTTT. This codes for CASSLWGQGTNTEAFF. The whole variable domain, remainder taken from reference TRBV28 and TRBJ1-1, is DVKVTQSSRYLVKRTGEKVFLECVQDMDHENMFWYRQDPGLGLRLIYFSYDVKMKEKGDIPEGYSVSREKKERFSLILESASTNQTSMYLCASSLWGQGTNTEAFFGQGTRLTVV.

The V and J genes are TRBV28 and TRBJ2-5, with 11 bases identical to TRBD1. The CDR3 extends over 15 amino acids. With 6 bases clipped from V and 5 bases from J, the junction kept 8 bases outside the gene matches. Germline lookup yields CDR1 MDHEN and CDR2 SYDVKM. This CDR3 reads CASRSGTGGRETQYF. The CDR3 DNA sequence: TGTGCCAGCAGGTCCGGGACAGGGGGGCGGGAGACCCAGTACTTC.

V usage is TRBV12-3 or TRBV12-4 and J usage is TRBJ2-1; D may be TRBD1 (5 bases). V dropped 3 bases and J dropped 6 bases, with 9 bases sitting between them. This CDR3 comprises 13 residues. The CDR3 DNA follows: TGTGCCAGCAGTTTTAGGGGATTCAATGAGCAGTTCTTC. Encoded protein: CASSFRGFNEQFF.

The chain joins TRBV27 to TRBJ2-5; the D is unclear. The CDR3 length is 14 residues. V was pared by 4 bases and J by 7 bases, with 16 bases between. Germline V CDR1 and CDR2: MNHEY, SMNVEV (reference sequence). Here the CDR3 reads CASSSSIRSGTQYF. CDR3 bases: TGTGCCAGCAGTTCCTCCATCCGGTCGGGGACCCAGTACTTC.

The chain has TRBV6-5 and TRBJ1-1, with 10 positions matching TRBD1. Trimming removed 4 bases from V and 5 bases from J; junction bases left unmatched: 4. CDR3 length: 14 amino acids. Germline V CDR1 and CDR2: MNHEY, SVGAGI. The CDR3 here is CASSSTGGSTEAFF. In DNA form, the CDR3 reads TGTGCCAGCAGTTCGACAGGGGGCTCGACTGAAGCTTTCTTT.

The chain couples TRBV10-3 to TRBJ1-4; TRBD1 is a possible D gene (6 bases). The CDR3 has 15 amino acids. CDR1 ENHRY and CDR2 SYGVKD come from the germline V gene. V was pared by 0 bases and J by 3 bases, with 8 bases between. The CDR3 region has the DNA TGTGCCATCAGTGAGTCCCCAGGGGCTAATGAAAAACTGTTTTTT. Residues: CAISESPGANEKLFF.